The entry below describes one T cell receptor (beta chain). Treatment specified: 15 to 20 received Ad26.COV2.S at low or high dose, single or two shots; several received placebo; per-sample allocation not given. The study sampled participants on day 63 after the first vaccine or placebo injection. This adult donor, from Boston, was 18-55 years old. These data are taken from a study of Ad26.COV2.S vaccination and SARS-CoV-2 variants. Clones were read by immunoSEQ multiplex PCR, and TCRdb kept only the in-frame ones, dropping some. Of under 600,000 clones in the sample, roughly nine tenths are singletons; the top ten hold about 1.5%. CDR3 length: 13 residues. Germline V lookup: CDR1 SNHLY, CDR2 FYNNEI. V trimming: 5 bases; J trimming: 7 bases; junction bases outside the gene matches: 6.

The material sequenced was peripheral blood, taken in a trial of Ad26.COV2.S vaccine versus placebo. The TCR sequence derives from a person between 18 and 59 years old who received the Ad26.COV2.S COVID-19 vaccine or a placebo. The V gene is TRBV2, the J gene TRBJ1-1; TRBD1 agrees at 8 bases. CDR3 loop: CASSPQGVDEAFF. The DNA for the CDR3 is TGTGCCAGCAGTCCACAGGGGGTGGATGAAGCTTTCTTT.